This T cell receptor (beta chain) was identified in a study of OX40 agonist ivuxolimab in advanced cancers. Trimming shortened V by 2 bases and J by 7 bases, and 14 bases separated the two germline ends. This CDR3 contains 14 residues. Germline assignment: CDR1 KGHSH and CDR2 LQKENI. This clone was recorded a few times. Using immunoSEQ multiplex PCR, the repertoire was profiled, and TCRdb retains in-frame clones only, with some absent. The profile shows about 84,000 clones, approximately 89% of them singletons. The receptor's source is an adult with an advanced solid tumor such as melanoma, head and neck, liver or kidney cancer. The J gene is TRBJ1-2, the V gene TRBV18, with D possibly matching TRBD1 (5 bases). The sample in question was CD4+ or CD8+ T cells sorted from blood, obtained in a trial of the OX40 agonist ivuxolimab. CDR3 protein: CASSPMSRELGYTF. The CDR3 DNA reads TGTGCCAGCTCACCAATGTCCAGGGAGCTTGGCTACACCTTC.